This TCR beta chain appears in the sequencing data of a study of spatial heterogeneity in lung cancer. Deletions cut 3 bases from V and 0 bases from J, with 8 bases between. Germline V lookup: CDR1 SNHLY, CDR2 FYNNEI. The CDR3 is made up of 14 amino acids. This clonotype was detected ten times or more. TCRdb analysed the 5' RACE reads with MiXCR anew, one entry per CDR3 protein. The repertoire holds 12,000 or so distinct CDR3 sequences, with around an eighth as singletons. The time point was: sample taken at primary tumor resection. In each case, whole RNA from tumor, nontumor lung or frozen PBMC was sequenced unsorted. Samples were obtained from 70 or so donors, all untreated early-stage non-small cell lung cancer patients.

The specimen comprised PBMCs, sampled at surgery. The source is a female donor with early-stage non-small cell lung cancer. This rearrangement joins TRBV2 to TRBJ1-1, with unresolved D. This CDR3 is CASSEEVMNTEAFF. The CDR3 DNA is TGTGCCAGCAGTGAGGAGGTAATGAACACTGAAGCTTTCTTT. The entire variable domain, with the rest obtained from reference TRBV2 and TRBJ1-1, is as follows: EPEVTQTPSHQVTQMGQEVILRCVPISNHLYFYWYRQILGQKVEFLVSFYNNEISEKSEIFDDQFSVERPDGSNFTLKIRSTKLEDSAMYFCASSEEVMNTEAFFGQGTRLTVV.